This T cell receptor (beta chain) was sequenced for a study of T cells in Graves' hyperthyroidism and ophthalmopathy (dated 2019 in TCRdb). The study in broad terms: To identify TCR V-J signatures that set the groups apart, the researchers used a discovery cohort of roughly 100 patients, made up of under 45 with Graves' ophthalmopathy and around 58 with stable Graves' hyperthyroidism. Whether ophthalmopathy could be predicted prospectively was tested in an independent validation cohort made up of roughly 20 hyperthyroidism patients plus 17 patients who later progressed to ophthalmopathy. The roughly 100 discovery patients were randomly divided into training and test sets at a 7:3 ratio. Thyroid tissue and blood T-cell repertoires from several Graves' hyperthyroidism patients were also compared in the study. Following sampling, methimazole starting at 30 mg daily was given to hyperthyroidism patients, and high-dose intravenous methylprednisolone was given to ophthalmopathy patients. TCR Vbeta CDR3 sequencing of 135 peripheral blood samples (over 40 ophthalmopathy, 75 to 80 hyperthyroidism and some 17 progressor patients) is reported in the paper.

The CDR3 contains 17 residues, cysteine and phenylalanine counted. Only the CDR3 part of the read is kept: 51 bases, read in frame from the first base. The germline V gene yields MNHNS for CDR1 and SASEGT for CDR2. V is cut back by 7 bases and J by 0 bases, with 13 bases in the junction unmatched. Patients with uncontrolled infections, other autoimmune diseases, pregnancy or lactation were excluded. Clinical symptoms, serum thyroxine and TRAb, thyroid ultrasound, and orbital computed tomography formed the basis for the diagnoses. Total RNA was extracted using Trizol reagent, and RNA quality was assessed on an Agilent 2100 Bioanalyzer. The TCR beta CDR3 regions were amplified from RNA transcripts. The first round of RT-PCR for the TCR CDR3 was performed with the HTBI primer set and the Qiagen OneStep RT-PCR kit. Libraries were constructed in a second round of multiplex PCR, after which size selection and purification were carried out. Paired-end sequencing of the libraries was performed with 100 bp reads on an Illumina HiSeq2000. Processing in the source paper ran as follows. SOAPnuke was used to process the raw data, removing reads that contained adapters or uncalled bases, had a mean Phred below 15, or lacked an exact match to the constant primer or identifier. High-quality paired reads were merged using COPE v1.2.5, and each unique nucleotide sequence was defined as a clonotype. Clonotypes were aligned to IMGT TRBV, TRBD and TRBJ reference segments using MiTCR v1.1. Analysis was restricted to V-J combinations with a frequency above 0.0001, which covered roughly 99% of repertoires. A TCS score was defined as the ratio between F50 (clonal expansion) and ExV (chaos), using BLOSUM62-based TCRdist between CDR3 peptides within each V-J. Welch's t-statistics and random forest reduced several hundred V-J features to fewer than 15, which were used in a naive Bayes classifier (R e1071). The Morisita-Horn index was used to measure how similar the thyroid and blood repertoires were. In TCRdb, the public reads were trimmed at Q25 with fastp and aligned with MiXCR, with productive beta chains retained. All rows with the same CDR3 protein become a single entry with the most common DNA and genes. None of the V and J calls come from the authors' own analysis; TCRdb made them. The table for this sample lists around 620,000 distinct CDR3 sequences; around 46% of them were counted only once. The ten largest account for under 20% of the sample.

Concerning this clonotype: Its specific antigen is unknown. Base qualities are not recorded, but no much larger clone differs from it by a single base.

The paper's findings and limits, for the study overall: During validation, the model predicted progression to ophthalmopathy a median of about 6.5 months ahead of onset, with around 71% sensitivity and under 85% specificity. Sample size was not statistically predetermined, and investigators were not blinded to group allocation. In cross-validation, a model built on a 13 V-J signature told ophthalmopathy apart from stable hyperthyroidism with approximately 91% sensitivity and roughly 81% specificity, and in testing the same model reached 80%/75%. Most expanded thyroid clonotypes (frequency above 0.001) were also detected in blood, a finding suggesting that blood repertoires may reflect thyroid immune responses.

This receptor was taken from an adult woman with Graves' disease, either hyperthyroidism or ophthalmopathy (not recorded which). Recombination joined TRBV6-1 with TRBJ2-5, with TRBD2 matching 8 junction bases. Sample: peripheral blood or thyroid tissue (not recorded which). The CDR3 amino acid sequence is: CASNGAGGLSYQETQYF. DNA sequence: TGTGCCAGCAATGGCGCGGGGGGACTATCGTACCAAGAGACCCAGTACTTC.